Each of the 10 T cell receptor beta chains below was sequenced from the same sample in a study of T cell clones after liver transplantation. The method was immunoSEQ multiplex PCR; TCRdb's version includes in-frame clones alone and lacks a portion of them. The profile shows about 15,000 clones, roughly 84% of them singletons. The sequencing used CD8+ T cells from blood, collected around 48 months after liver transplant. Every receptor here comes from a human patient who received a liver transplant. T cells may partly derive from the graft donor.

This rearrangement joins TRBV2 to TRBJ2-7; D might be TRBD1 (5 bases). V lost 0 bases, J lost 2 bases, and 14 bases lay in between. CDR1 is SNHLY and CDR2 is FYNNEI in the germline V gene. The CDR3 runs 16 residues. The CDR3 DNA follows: TGTGCCAGCAGTGAAGCGGCAGGGAAAGGGGCCTACGAGCAGTACTTC. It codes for CASSEAAGKGAYEQYF.

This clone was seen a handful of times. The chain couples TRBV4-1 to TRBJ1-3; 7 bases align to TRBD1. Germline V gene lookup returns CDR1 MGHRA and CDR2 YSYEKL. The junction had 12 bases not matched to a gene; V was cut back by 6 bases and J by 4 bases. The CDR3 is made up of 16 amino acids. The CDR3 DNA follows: TGCGCCAGCAGTACTTCATACCAGGGGGGGGGAAACACCATATATTTT. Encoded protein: CASSTSYQGGGNTIYF.

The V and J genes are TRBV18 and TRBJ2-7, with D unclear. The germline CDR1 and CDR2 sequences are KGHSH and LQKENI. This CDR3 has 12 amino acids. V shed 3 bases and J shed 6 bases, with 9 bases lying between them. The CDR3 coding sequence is TGTGCCAGCTCACCTGGCTTGGGCGAGCAGTACTTC. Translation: CASSPGLGEQYF.

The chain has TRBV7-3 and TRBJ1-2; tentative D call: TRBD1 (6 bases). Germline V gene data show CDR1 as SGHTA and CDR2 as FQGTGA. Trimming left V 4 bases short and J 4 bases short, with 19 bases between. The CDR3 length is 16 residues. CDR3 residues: CASSSEARGSSYGYTF. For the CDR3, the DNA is TGTGCCAGCAGCTCAGAAGCGAGGGGGAGTTCCTATGGCTACACCTTC.

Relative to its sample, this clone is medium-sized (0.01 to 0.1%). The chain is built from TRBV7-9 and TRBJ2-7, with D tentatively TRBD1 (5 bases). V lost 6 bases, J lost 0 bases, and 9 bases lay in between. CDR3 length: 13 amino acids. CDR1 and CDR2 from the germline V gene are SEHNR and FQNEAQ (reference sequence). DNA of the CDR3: TGTGCCAGCAGTTCGGACAACTCCTACGAGCAGTACTTC. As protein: CASSSDNSYEQYF.

Here the CDR3 reads CASSPQGGDEQYF. DNA of the CDR3: TGTGCCAGCAGCCCACAGGGAGGGGACGAGCAGTACTTC. This chain joins TRBV7-9 and TRBJ2-7, with D possibly matching TRBD2 (7 bases). The CDR3 runs 13 residues. V lost 5 bases to trimming and J lost 5 bases, with 13 bases between them. Germline V gene data show CDR1 as SEHNR and CDR2 as FQNEAQ (reference sequence).

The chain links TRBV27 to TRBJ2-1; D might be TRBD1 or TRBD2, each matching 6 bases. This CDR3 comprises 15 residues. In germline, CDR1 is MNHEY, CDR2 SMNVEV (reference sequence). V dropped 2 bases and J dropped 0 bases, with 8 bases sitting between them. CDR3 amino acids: CASSLGGGSYNEQFF. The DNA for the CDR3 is TGTGCCAGCAGTTTAGGAGGGGGCTCCTACAATGAGCAGTTCTTC.

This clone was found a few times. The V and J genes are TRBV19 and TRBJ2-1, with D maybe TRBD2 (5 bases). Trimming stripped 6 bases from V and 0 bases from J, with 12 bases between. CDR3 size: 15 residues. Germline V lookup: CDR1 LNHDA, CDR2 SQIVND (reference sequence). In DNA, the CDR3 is TGTGCCAGTAGCTTGTCTGACTACTCCTACAATGAGCAGTTCTTC. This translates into CASSLSDYSYNEQFF.

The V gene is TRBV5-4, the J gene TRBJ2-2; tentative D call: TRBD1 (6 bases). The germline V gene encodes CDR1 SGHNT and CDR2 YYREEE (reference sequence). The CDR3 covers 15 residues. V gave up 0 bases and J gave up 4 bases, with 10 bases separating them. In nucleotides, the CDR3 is TGTGCCAGCAGCTTGGTGGCAGGGGTCACCGGGGAGCTGTTTTTT. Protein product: CASSLVAGVTGELFF. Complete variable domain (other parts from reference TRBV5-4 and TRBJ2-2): ETGVTQSPTHLIKTRGQQVTLRCSSQSGHNTVSWYQQALGQGPQFIFQYYREEENGRGNFPPRFSGLQFPNYSSELNVNALELDDSALYLCASSLVAGVTGELFFGEGSRLTVL.

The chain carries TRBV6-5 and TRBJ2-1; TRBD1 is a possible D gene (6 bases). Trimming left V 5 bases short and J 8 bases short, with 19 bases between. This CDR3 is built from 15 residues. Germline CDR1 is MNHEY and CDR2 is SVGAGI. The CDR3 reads CASSTPGVYYDEQFF. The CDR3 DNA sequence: TGTGCCAGCAGTACCCCAGGGGTTTATTATGATGAGCAGTTCTTC.